This T cell receptor beta chain was sequenced during a study of OX40 agonist ivuxolimab in advanced cancers. On the study more broadly: Patients received ivuxolimab, an intravenous treatment, every 2 weeks at 0.01 to 10 mg/kg. Recorded diagnoses for dose-escalation patients were hepatocellular carcinoma, melanoma, renal cell or head and neck cancer.

The V end lost 7 bases, the J end lost 0 bases, and 15 bases lay between the germline ends. The CDR3 is 14 amino acids. Germline CDR1 SQVTM, CDR2 ANQGSEA. The data were produced by immunoSEQ multiplex PCR, yet TCRdb's version contains in-frame clones alone and is incomplete. The sample contains 35,000 to 40,000 clones, about 87% of which appear only once. This rearrangement joins TRBV29-1 to TRBJ1-1; D possibly corresponds to TRBD1 (5 bases). This receptor was identified in an adult with an advanced solid tumor such as melanoma, head and neck, liver or kidney cancer. Specimen: CD4+ or CD8+ T cells sorted from blood, collected in a trial of the OX40 agonist ivuxolimab. CDR3 amino acids: CSGRTGLMNTEAFF. CDR3 DNA sequence: TGCAGCGGAAGAACAGGTTTGATGAACACTGAAGCTTTCTTT.